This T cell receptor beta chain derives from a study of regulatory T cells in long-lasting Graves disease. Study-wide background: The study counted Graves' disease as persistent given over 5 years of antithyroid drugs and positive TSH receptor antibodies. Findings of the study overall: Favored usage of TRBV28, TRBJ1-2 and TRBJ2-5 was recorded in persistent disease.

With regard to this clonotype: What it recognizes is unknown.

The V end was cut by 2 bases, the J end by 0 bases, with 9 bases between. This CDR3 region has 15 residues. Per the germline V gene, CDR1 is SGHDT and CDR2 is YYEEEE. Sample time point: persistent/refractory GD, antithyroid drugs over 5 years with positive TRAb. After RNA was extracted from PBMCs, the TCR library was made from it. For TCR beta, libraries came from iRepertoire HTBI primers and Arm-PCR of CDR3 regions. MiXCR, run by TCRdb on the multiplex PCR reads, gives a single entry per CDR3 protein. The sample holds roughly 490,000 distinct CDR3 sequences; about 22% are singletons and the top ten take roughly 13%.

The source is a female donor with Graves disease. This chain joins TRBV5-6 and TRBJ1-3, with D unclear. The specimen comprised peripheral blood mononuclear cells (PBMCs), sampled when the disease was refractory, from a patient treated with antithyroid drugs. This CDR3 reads CASSFGPLSGNTIYF. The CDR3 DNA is TGTGCCAGCAGCTTCGGTCCTCTCTCTGGAAACACCATATATTTT.